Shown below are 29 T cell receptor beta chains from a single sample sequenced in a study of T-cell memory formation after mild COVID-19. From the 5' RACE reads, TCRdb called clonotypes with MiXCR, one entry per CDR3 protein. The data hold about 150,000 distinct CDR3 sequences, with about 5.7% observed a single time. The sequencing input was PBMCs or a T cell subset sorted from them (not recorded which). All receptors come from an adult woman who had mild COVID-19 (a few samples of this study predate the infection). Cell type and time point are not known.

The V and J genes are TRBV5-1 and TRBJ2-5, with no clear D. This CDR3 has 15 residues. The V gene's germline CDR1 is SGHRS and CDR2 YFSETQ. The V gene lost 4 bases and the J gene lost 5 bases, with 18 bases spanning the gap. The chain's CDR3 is CASSPANDIGETQYF. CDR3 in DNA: TGCGCCAGCAGCCCGGCAAATGACATTGGGGAGACCCAGTACTTC.

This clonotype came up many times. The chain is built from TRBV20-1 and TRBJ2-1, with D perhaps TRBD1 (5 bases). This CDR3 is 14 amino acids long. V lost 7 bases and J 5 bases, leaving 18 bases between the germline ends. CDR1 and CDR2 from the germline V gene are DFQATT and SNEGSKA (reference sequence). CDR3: CSVEDNLGNNEQFF. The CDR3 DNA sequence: TGCAGTGTCGAGGACAACCTGGGGAACAATGAGCAGTTCTTC.

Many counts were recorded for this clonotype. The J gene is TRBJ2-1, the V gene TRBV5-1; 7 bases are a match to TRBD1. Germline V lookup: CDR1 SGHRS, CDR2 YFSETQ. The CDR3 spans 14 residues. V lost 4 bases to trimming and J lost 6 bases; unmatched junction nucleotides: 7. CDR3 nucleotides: TGCGCCAGCAGCCCTGCGACAGGGATCAATGAGCAGTTCTTC. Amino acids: CASSPATGINEQFF.

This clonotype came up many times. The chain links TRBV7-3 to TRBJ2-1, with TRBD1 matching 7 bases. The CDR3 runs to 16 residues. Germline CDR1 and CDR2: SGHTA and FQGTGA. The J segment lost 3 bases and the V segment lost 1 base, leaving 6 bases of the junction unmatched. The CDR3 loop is CASSLRRTGLYNEQFF. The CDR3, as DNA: TGTGCCAGCAGCTTAAGAAGGACAGGACTCTACAATGAGCAGTTCTTC.

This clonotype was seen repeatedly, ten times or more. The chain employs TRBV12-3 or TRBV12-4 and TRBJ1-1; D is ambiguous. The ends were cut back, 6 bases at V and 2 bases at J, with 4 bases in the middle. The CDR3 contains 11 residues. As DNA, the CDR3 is TGTGCCAGCAGACGAAACACTGAAGCTTTCTTT. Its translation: CASRRNTEAFF.

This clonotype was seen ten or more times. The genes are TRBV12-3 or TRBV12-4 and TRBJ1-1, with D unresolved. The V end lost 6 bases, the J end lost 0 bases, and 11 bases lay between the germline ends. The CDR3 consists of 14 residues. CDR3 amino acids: CASRGINMNTEAFF. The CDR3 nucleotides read TGTGCCAGCAGGGGAATAAACATGAACACTGAAGCTTTCTTT.

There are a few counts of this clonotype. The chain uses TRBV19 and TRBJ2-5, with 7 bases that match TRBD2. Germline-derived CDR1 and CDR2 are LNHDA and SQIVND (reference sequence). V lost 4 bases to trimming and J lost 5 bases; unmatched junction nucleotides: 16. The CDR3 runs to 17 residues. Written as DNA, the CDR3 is TGTGCCAGTAGTAGGGCTAGCGGAAGCTCCTCGAGGGAGACCCAGTACTTC. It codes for CASSRASGSSSRETQYF.

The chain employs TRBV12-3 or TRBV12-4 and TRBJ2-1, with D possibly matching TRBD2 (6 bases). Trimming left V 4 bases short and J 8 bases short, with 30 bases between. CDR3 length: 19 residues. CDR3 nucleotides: TGTGCCAGCAGTTCCGGGACCTGGGTAGCGGAGGTGGGGGATGATGAGCAGTTCTTC. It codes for CASSSGTWVAEVGDDEQFF.

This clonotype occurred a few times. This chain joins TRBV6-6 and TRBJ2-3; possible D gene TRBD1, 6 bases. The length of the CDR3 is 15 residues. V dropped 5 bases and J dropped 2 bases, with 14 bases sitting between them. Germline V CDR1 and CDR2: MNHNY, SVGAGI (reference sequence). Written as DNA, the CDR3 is TGTGCCAGCAGTGTCTCCGGGACACTCACAGATACGCAGTATTTT. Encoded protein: CASSVSGTLTDTQYF.

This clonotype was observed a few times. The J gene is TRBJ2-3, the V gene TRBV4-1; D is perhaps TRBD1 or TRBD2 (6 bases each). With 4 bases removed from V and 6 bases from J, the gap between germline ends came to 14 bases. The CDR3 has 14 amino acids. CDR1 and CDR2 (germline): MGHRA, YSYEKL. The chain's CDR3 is CASSRQEGGDTQYF. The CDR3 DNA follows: TGCGCCAGCAGCCGGCAAGAAGGGGGGGATACGCAGTATTTT.

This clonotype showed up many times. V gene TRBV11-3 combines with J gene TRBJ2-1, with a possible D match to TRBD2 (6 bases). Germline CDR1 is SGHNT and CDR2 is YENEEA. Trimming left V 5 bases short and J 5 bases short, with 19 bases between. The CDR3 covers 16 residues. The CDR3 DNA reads TGTGCCAGCAGCCTCCGCCCGGGACTGCATGACAATGAGCAGTTCTTC. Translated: CASSLRPGLHDNEQFF.

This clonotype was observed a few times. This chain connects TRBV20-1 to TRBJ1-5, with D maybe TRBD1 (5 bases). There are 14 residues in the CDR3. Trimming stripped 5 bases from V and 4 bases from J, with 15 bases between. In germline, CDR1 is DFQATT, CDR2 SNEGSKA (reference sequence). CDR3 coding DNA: TGCAGTGCTCCTCGGCAGGGCTGGAATCAGCCCCAGCATTTT. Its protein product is CSAPRQGWNQPQHF.

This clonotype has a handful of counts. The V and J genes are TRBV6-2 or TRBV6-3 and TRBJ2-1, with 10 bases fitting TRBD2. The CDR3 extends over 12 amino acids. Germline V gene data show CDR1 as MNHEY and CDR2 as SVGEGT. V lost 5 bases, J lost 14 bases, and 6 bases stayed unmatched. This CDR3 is CASSLPGTSEFF. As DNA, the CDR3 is TGTGCCAGCAGTCTCCCCGGGACTAGCGAGTTCTTC.

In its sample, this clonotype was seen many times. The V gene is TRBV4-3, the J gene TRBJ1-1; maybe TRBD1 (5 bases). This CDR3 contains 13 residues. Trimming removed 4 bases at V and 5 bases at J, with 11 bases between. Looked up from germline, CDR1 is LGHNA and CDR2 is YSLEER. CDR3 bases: TGCGCCAGCAGCCGGGGGGGAGAGACTGAAGCTTTCTTT. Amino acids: CASSRGGETEAFF.

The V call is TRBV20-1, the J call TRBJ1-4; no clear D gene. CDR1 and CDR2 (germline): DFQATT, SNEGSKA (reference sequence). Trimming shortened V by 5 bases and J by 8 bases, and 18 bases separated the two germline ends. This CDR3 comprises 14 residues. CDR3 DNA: TGCAGTGCTGTCTTAGGAGGGTTAGGCGAAAAACTGTTTTTT. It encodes CSAVLGGLGEKLFF.

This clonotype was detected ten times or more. The DNA for the CDR3 is TGCAGTGCTAAGAAGGCAGCGGAAGCCAAAAACATTCAGTACTTC. Its protein is CSAKKAAEAKNIQYF. The rearrangement joins TRBV20-1 to TRBJ2-4; perhaps TRBD2 as D (5 bases). CDR1 is DFQATT, CDR2 SNEGSKA, per germline (reference sequence). This CDR3 is built from 15 residues. Trimming stripped 4 bases from V and 0 bases from J, with 13 bases between.

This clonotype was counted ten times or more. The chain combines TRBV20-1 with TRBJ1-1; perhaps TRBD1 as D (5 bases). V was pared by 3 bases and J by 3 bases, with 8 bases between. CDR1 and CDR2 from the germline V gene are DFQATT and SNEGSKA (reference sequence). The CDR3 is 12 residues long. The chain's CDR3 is CSASSGHTEAFF. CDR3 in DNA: TGCAGTGCTAGTTCAGGGCACACTGAAGCTTTCTTT.

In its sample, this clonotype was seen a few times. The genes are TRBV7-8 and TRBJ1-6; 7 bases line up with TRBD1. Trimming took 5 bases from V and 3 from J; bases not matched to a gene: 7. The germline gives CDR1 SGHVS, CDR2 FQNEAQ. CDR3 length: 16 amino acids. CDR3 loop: CASSPTTGNYNSPLHF. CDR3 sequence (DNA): TGTGCCAGCAGCCCGACGACAGGGAACTATAATTCACCCCTCCACTTT.

The CDR3 nucleotides read TGCAGTGCTAGAGGGCCAGGGGCGGGGGAACTGTTTTTT. This sequence encodes CSARGPGAGELFF. This chain links TRBV20-1 with TRBJ1-4; perhaps TRBD1 as D (6 bases). V was shortened by 1 base and J by 12 bases, with 15 bases between the two germline ends. Germline lookup yields CDR1 DFQATT and CDR2 SNEGSKA (reference sequence). CDR3 size: 13 residues.

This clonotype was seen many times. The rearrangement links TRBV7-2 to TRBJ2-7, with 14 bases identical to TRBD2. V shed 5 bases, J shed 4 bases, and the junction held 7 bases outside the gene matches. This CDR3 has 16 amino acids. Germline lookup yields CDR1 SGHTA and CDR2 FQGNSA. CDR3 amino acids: CASSLRLAGGPYEQYF. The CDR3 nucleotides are TGTGCCAGCAGCCTAAGACTAGCGGGAGGGCCATACGAGCAGTACTTC.

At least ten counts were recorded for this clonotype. CDR3 loop: CASRIGTDNQPQHF. CDR3 nucleotide sequence: TGTGCCAGCAGGATAGGGACAGACAATCAGCCCCAGCATTTT. The genes are TRBV12-3 or TRBV12-4 and TRBJ1-5, with TRBD1 identical over 7 bases. J lost 3 bases, V lost 6 bases, and 5 bases had no gene match. The CDR3 runs 14 residues.

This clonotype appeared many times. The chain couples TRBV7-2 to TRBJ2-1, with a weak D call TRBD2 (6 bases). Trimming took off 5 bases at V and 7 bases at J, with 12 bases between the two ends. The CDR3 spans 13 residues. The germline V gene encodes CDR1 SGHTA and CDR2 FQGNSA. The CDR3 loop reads CASSAGFGNEQFF. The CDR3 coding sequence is TGTGCCAGCAGCGCGGGGTTCGGGAATGAGCAGTTCTTC.

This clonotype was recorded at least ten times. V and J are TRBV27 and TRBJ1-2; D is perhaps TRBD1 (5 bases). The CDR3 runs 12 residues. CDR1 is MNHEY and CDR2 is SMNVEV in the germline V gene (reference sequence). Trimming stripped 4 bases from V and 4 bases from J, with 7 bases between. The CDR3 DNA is TGTGCCAGCAGTTCTCAGGGCTATGGCTACACCTTC. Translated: CASSSQGYGYTF.

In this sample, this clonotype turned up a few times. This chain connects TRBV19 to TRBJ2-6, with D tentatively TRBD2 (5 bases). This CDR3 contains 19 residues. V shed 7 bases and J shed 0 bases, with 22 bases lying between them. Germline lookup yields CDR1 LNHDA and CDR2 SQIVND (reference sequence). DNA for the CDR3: TGTGCCAGTAAGGCGGGCTCCGGGCGTTATAACTCTGGGGCCAACGTCCTGACTTTC. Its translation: CASKAGSGRYNSGANVLTF. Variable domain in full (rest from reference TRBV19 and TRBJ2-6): DGGITQSPKYLFRKEGQNVTLSCEQNLNHDAMYWYRQDPGQGLRLIYYSQIVNDFQKGDIAEGYSVSREKKESFPLTVTSAQKNPTAFYLCASKAGSGRYNSGANVLTFGAGSRLTVL.

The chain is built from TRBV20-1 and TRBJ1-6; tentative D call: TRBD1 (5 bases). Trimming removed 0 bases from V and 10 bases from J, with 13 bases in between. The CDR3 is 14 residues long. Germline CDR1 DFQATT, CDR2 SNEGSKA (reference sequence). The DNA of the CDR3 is TGCAGTGCTAGAGATAGCGGGGGTAGATCACCCCTCCACTTT. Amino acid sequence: CSARDSGGRSPLHF.

The CDR3 loop reads CASSPRPPVLDTQYF. The CDR3 nucleotides are TGTGCCAGCAGTCCACGCCCCCCGGTTCTGGATACGCAGTATTTT. The chain links TRBV12-3 or TRBV12-4 to TRBJ2-3; D gene ambiguous. The V end lost 5 bases, the J end lost 6 bases, and 18 bases lay between the germline ends. This CDR3 is built from 15 residues.

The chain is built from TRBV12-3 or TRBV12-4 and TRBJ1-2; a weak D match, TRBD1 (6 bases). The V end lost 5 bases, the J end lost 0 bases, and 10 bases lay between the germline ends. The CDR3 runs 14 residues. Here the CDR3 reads CASSHTGPNYGYTF. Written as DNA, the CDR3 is TGTGCCAGCAGTCATACAGGGCCTAACTATGGCTACACCTTC.

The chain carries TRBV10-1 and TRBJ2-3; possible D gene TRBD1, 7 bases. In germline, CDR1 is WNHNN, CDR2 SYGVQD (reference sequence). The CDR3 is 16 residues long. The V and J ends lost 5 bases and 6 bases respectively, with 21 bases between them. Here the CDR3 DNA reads TGCGCCAGCAGTCTATACGCTCAGGGGGGATCGGATACGCAGTATTTT. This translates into CASSLYAQGGSDTQYF.

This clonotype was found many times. The CDR3 here is CASSLLSGGATQYF. DNA of the CDR3: TGTGCCAGCAGCTTACTGAGCGGGGGGGCAACCCAGTACTTC. The chain couples TRBV13 to TRBJ2-5; 10 nucleotides agree with TRBD2. Germline values: CDR1 PRHDT, CDR2 FYEKMQ (reference sequence). Unmatched junction bases numbered 5, after V lost 2 bases and J lost 8 bases. This CDR3 is built from 14 residues.